This T cell receptor beta chain was recovered during a study of cytomegalovirus exposure and HLA in healthy donors. Healthy bone marrow donors made up the donors. Study outcomes and limitations: TCR beta chains numbering 164 were designated cytomegalovirus-associated.

PCR primers comprised 60 Vbeta and 13 Jbeta primers. Some clones are missing from TCRdb's copy, which holds only in-frame ones; the method was immunoSEQ multiplex PCR. The table lists about 160,000 clones, roughly 89% of them singletons. This clone was counted once. What it binds is not known. The receptor comes from a woman aged 25 to 39 in good health and CMV-seronegative. Sequencing was done on a sample of PBMCs.

CDR3 in amino acids: CASSVAGGTDTQYF. Here the CDR3 DNA reads TGTGCCAGCAGTGTAGCGGGGGGGACAGATACGCAGTATTTT. The J gene is TRBJ2-3, the V gene TRBV2; 11 bases are a match to TRBD2. The CDR3 consists of 14 residues. Per germline, CDR1 SNHLY and CDR2 FYNNEI. V shed 4 bases, J shed 3 bases, and the junction held 0 bases outside the gene matches.